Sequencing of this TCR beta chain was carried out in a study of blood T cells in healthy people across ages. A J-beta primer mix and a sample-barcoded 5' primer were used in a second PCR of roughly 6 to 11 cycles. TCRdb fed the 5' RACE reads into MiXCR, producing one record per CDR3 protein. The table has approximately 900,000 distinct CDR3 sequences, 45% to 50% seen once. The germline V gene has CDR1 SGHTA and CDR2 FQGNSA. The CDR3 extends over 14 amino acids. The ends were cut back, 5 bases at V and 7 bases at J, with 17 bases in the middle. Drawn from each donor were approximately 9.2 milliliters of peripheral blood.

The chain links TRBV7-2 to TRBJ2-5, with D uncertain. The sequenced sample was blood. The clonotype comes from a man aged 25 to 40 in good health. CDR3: CASSPSQVSGTQYF. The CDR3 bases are TGTGCCAGCAGCCCTTCTCAGGTCTCGGGGACCCAGTACTTC.